This TCR beta chain was retrieved from a study of T cells in tuberculosis. The J segment lost 3 bases and the V segment lost 7 bases, leaving 6 bases of the junction unmatched. Germline lookup yields CDR1 MNHEY and CDR2 SVGAGI. The CDR3 is made up of 14 amino acids. The method was immunoSEQ multiplex PCR; TCRdb's version includes in-frame clones alone and lacks a portion of them. Among tens of thousands of clones listed, nearly 95% were seen once. This clonotype was sampled from a donor between 10 and 35 years old with latent tuberculosis or without tuberculosis infection. The chain uses TRBV6-5 and TRBJ2-7; TRBD1 matches 10 bases. The material sequenced was PBMCs. CDR3 sequence reads: CASNAGTGVYEQYF. CDR3 nucleotides: TGTGCCAGCAACGCCGGGACAGGGGTCTACGAGCAGTACTTC.